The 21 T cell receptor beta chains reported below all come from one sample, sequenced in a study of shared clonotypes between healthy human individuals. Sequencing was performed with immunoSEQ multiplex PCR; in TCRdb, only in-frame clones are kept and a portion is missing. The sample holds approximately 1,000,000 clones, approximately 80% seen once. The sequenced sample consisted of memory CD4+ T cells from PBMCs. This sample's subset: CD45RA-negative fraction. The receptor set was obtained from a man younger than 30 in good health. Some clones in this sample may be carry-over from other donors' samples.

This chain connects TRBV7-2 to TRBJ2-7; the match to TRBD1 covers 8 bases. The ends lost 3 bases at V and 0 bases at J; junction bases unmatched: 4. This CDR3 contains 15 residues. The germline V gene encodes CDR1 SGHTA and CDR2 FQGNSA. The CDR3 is CASSFGQGHSYEQYF. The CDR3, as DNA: TGTGCCAGCAGCTTCGGACAGGGACACTCCTACGAGCAGTACTTC.

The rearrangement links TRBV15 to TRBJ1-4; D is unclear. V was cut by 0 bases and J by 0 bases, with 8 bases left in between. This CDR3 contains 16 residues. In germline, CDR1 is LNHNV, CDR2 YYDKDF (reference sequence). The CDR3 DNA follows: TGTGCCACCAGCAGAGACGGGGTGGCAACTAATGAAAAACTGTTTTTT. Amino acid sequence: CATSRDGVATNEKLFF.

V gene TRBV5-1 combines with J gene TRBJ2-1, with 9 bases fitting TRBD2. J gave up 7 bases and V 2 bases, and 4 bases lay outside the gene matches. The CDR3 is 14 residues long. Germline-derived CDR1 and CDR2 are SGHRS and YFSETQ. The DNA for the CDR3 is TGCGCCAGCAGCTTCGCTAGCGGGAAGAATGAGCAGTTCTTC. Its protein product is CASSFASGKNEQFF.

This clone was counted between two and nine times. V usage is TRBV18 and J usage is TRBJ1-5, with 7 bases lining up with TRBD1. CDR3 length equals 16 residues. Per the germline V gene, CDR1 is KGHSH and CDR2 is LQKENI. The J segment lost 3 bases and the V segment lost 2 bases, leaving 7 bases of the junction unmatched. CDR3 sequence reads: CASSPYTGTVNQPQHF. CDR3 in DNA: TGTGCCAGCTCACCATATACCGGGACAGTCAATCAGCCCCAGCATTTT.

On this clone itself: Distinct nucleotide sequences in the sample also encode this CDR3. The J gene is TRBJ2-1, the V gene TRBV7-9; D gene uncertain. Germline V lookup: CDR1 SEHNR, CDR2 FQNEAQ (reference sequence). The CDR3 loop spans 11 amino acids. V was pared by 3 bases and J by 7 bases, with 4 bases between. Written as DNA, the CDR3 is TGTGCCAGCAGCTTTGCGAATGAGCAGTTCTTC. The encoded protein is CASSFANEQFF.

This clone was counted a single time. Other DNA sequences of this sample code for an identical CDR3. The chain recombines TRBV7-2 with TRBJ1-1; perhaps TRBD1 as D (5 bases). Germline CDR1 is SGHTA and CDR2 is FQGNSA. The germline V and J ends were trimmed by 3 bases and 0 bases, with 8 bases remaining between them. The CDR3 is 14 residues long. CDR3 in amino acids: CASSLGRMNTEAFF. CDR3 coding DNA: TGTGCCAGCAGCTTGGGACGGATGAACACTGAAGCTTTCTTT.

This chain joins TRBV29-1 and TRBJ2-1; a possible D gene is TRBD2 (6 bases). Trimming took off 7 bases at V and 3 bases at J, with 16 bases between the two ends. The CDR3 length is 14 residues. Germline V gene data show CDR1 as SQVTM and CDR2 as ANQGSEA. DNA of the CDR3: TGCAGCGAAACCTATAGCGGAAACTACAATGAGCAGTTCTTC. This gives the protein CSETYSGNYNEQFF.

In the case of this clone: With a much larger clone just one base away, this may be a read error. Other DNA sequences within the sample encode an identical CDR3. CDR3 DNA sequence: TGTGCCAGCAGCTTGACAGGGAACGAGCAGTACTTC. Translation: CASSLTGNEQYF. This chain uses TRBV7-9 with TRBJ2-7; TRBD1 matches at 7 bases. This CDR3 contains 12 residues. Germline V gives CDR1 SEHNR, CDR2 FQNEAQ (reference sequence). The V segment lost 3 bases and the J segment 5 bases; nucleotides outside the gene matches: 1.

Here the CDR3 reads CASSLRRPADGYTF. CDR3 nucleotide sequence: TGTGCCAGCAGTTTAAGGAGGCCCGCAGATGGCTACACCTTC. The rearrangement joins TRBV28 to TRBJ1-2; D unclear. The CDR3 runs 14 residues. Looked up from germline, CDR1 is MDHEN and CDR2 is SYDVKM. Trimming removed 2 bases at V and 6 bases at J, with 13 bases between.

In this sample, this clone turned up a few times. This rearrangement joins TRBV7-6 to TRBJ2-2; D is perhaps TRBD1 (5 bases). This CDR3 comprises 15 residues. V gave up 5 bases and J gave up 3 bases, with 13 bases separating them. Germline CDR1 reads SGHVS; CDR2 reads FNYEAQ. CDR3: CASSPKSQDTGELFF. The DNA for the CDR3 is TGTGCCAGCAGCCCGAAATCACAGGACACCGGGGAGCTGTTTTTT.

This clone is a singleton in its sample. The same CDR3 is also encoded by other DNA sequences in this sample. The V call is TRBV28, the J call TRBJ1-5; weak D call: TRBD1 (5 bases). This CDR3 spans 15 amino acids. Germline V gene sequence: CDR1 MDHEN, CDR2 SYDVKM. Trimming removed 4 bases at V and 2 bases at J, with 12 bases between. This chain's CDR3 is CASSSPGGGNQPQHF. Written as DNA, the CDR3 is TGTGCCAGCAGTTCGCCGGGAGGGGGCAATCAGCCCCAGCATTTT.

CDR3 bases: TGTGCCAGCTCACCTTCGCTGGGCGGCACTGAAGCTTTCTTT. It translates to CASSPSLGGTEAFF. V gene TRBV18 combines with J gene TRBJ1-1; D unclear. Germline assignment: CDR1 KGHSH and CDR2 LQKENI. This CDR3 has 14 residues. V lost 3 bases and J 4 bases, leaving 12 bases between the germline ends.

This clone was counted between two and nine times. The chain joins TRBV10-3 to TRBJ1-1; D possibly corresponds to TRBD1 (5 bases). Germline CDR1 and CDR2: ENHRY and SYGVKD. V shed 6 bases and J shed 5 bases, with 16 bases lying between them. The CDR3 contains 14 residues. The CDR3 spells CAIRPRAVRTEAFF. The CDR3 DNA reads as TGTGCCATCAGACCCAGGGCGGTAAGGACTGAAGCTTTCTTT.

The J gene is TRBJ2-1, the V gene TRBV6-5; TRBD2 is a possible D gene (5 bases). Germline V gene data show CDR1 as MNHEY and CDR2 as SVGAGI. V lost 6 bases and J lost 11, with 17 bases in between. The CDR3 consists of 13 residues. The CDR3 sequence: CASRPESGSKQFF. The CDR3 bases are TGTGCCAGCAGACCGGAATCGGGGAGCAAGCAGTTCTTC.

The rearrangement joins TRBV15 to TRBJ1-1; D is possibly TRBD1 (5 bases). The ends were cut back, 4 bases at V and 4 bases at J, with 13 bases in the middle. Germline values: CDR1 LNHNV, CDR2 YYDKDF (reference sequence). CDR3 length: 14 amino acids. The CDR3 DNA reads TGTGCCACCAGCACATTCTCAGGGAGCACTGAAGCTTTCTTT. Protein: CATSTFSGSTEAFF.

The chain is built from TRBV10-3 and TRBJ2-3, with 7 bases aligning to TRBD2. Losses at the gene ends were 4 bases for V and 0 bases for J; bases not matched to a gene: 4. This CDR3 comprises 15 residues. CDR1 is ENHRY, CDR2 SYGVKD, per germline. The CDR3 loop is CAISATLASTDTQYF. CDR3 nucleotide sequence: TGTGCCATCAGTGCAACACTAGCGAGCACAGATACGCAGTATTTT.

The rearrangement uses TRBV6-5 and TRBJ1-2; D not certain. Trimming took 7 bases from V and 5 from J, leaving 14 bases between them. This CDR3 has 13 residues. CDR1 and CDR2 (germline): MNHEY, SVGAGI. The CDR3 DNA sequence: TGTGCCAGCACCAACTGGCAGGTGTATGGCTACACCTTC. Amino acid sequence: CASTNWQVYGYTF.

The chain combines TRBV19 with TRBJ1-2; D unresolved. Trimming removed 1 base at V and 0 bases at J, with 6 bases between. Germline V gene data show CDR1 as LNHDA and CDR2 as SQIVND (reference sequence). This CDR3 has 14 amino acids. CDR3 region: CASSIVSANYGYTF. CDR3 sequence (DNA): TGTGCCAGTAGTATAGTGAGCGCTAACTATGGCTACACCTTC.

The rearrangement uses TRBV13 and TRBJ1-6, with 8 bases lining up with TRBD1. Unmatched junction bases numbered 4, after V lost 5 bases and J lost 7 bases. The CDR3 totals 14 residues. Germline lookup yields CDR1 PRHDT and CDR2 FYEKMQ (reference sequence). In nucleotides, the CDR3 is TGTGCCAGCAGCCCCGACAGGGGCAATTCACCCCTCCACTTT. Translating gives CASSPDRGNSPLHF.

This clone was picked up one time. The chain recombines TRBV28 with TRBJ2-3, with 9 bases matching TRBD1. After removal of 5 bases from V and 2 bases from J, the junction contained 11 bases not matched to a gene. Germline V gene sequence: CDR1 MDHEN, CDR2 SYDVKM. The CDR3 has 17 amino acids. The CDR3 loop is CASSAPGQGPHTDTQYF. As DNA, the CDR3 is TGTGCCAGCAGTGCCCCGGGACAGGGTCCGCACACAGATACGCAGTATTTT.

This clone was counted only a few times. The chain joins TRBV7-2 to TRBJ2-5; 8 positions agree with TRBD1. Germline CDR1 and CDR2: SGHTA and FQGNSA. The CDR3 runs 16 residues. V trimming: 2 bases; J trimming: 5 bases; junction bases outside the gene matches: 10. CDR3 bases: TGTGCCAGCAGCTTAAAAGGAGGACAGGGAGGCGAGACCCAGTACTTC. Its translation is CASSLKGGQGGETQYF. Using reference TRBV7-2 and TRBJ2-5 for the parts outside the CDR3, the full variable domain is GAGVSQSPSNKVTEKGKDVELRCDPISGHTALYWYRQSLGQGLEFLIYFQGNSAPDKSGLPSDRFSAERTGGSVSTLTIQRTQQEDSAVYLCASSLKGGQGGETQYFGPGTRLLVL.